These T cell receptor beta chains were read from a single sample in a study of blood T cell repertoires in COVID-19. Generated by immunoSEQ multiplex PCR, the TCRdb table keeps only in-frame clones and is missing some. The sample lists about 70,000 clones; approximately 85% were seen once. Input material: peripheral blood. The source is a man of 80 years or more with acute or convalescent COVID-19. Both conserved end residues are part of each CDR3. A D gene is named only where the DNA matches it firmly. Clone size is not always given. Where it is, it says once, few, many or a class for expanded clones.

d_gene: TRBD1; v_gene: TRBV19; abundance: .; j_gene: TRBJ1-5; CDR3nt: TGTGCCAGTAACCTACAGGGGGCCTCCTATAGCAATCAGCCCCAGCATTTT; CDR3aa: CASNLQGASYSNQPQHF
d_gene: .; v_gene: TRBV5-6; abundance: .; j_gene: TRBJ2-7; CDR3nt: TGTGCCAGCAGCTTGAGGGGAACCGGCGGTTCTTCGCAGTACTTC; CDR3aa: CASSLRGTGGSSQYF
d_gene: .; v_gene: TRBV11-2; abundance: .; j_gene: TRBJ2-7; CDR3nt: TGTGCCAGCAGCTTAGATGCAAACGGGGTCTACGAGCAGTACTTC; CDR3aa: CASSLDANGVYEQYF
d_gene: TRBD1; v_gene: TRBV5-1; abundance: .; j_gene: TRBJ2-5; CDR3nt: TGCGCCAGCAGCTTGGTCCAGGGGGCTCAAGAGACCCAGTACTTC; CDR3aa: CASSLVQGAQETQYF
d_gene: TRBD1; v_gene: TRBV9; abundance: .; j_gene: TRBJ2-5; CDR3nt: TGTGCCAGCAGTCTGACAGGGGTGGCGGACCAAGAGACCCAGTACTTC; CDR3aa: CASSLTGVADQETQYF
d_gene: TRBD2; v_gene: TRBV6-6; abundance: .; j_gene: TRBJ2-5; CDR3nt: TGTGCCAGCAGTTACGGGCTAGCGGGAAACCAAGAGGCCCAGTACTTC; CDR3aa: CASSYGLAGNQEAQYF
d_gene: .; v_gene: TRBV4-2; abundance: .; j_gene: TRBJ1-1; CDR3nt: TGTGCCAGCAGCCAAGGGTCAGGGGAAGGCGTAGAAGCTTTCTTT; CDR3aa: CASSQGSGEGVEAFF
d_gene: .; v_gene: TRBV9; abundance: .; j_gene: TRBJ1-5; CDR3nt: TGTGCCAGCAGCGCCCAGGGGTCAGGACAGCCCCAGCATTTT; CDR3aa: CASSAQGSGQPQHF
d_gene: TRBD1; v_gene: TRBV7-2; abundance: once; j_gene: TRBJ2-1; CDR3nt: TGTGCCAGCAGCTCCAGGGGGATGTCGTACAATGAGCAGTTCTTC; CDR3aa: CASSSRGMSYNEQFF
d_gene: TRBD2; v_gene: TRBV7-3; abundance: .; j_gene: TRBJ2-1; CDR3nt: TGTGCCAGCAGCTCGGGGGGAATCAATGAGCAGTTCTTC; CDR3aa: CASSSGGINEQFF
d_gene: TRBD2; v_gene: TRBV9; abundance: .; j_gene: TRBJ2-7; CDR3nt: TGTGCCAGCAGCGTAGGACTAGCGGGGGGATACGAGCAGTACTTC; CDR3aa: CASSVGLAGGYEQYF
d_gene: .; v_gene: TRBV5-1; abundance: .; j_gene: TRBJ2-1; CDR3nt: TGCGCCAGCAGCGTCGGGGGTACGGATGAGCAGTTCTTC; CDR3aa: CASSVGGTDEQFF
d_gene: TRBD2; v_gene: TRBV5-1; abundance: .; j_gene: TRBJ2-7; CDR3nt: TGCGCCAGCAGCTTAGCTAGCGGGACTGCCTACGAGCAGTACTTC; CDR3aa: CASSLASGTAYEQYF
d_gene: .; v_gene: TRBV12-3/TRBV12-4; abundance: .; j_gene: TRBJ1-1; CDR3nt: TGTGCCAGCAGTTTACTAAAGTGGTCTGAAGCTTTCTTT; CDR3aa: CASSLLKWSEAFF
d_gene: .; v_gene: TRBV7-9; abundance: .; j_gene: TRBJ2-7; CDR3nt: TGTGCCAGCAGCTCACCATTGGGACACTTGAAATCTAAGCAGTACTTC; CDR3aa: CASSSPLGHLKSKQYF
d_gene: .; v_gene: TRBV7-9; abundance: .; j_gene: TRBJ2-5; CDR3nt: TGTGCCAGCAGCTTAAGAACAGAACAAGAGACCCAGTACTTC; CDR3aa: CASSLRTEQETQYF
d_gene: TRBD1; v_gene: TRBV3-1/TRBV3-2; abundance: .; j_gene: TRBJ1-2; CDR3nt: TGTGCCAGCAGCCCCGCGGGACAGGGCTATGGCTACACCTTC; CDR3aa: CASSPAGQGYGYTF
d_gene: .; v_gene: TRBV7-2; abundance: .; j_gene: TRBJ2-1; CDR3nt: TGTGCCAGCAGCCCGGGTCGGCCTCAATGGAATGAGCAGTTCTTC; CDR3aa: CASSPGRPQWNEQFF
d_gene: TRBD2; v_gene: TRBV7-2; abundance: .; j_gene: TRBJ2-3; CDR3nt: TGTGCCAGCAGCTTGGGACTAGCGGGAGGGGCAGATACGCAGTATTTT; CDR3aa: CASSLGLAGGADTQYF
d_gene: TRBD1; v_gene: TRBV24-1; abundance: .; j_gene: TRBJ2-5; CDR3nt: TGTGCCACCAGGCGGACAGGGGAAGAGACCCAGTACTTC; CDR3aa: CATRRTGEETQYF